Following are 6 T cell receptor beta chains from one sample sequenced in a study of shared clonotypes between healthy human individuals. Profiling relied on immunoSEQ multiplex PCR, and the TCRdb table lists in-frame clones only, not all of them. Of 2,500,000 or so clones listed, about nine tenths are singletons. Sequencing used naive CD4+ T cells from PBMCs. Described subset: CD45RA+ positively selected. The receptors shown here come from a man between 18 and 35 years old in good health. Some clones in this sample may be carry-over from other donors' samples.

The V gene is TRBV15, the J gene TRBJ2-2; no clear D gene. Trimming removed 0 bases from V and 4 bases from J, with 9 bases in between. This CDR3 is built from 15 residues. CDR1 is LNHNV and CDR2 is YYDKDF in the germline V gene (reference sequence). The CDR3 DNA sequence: TGTGCCACCAGCAGAGAAACGCCCGGCACCGGGGAGCTGTTTTTT. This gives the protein CATSRETPGTGELFF.

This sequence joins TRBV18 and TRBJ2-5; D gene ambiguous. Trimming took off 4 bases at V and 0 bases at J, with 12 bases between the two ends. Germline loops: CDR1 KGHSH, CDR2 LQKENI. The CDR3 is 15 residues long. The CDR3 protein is CASSLSYGYQETQYF. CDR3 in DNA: TGTGCCAGCTCACTTAGTTATGGCTACCAAGAGACCCAGTACTTC. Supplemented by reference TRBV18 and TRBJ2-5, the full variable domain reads NAGVMQNPRHLVRRRGQEARLRCSPMKGHSHVYWYRQLPEEGLKFMVYLQKENIIDESGMPKERFSAEFPKEGPSILRIQQVVRGDSAAYFCASSLSYGYQETQYFGPGTRLLVL.

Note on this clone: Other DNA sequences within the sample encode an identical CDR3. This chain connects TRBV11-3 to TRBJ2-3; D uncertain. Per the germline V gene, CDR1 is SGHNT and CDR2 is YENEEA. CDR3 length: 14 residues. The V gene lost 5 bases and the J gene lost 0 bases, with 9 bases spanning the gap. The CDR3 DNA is TGTGCCAGCAGCCTGGGTGGTAGCACAGATACGCAGTATTTT. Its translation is CASSLGGSTDTQYF.

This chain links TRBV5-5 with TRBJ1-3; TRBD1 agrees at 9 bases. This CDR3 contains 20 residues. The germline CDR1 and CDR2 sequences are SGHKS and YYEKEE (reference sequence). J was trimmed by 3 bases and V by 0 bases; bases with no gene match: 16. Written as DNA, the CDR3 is TGTGCCAGCAGCTTGGTACCCACCGGGACAGGGTCATGGAGTGGAAACACCATATATTTT. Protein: CASSLVPTGTGSWSGNTIYF.

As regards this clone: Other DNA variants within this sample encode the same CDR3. In nucleotides, the CDR3 is TGTGCCTGGAGTGTAAATGGCAATCAGCCCCAGCATTTT. This gives the protein CAWSVNGNQPQHF. The chain recombines TRBV30 with TRBJ1-5; D is unclear. CDR3 length equals 13 residues. V was shortened by 0 bases and J by 2 bases, with 5 bases between the two germline ends. Germline-derived CDR1 and CDR2 are GTSNPN and SVGIG (reference sequence).

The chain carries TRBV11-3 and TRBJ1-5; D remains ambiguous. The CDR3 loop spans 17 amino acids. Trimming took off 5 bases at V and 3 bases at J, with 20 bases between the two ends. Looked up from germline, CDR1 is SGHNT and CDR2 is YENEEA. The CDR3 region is CASSPETLFSVNQPQHF. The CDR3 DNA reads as TGTGCCAGCAGCCCGGAGACCCTGTTCTCGGTCAATCAGCCCCAGCATTTT.